This T cell receptor (beta chain) was captured by sequencing in a study of blood T cells in healthy people across ages. Study in general: Per two T cells, about one barcoded beta molecule was captured through template switching. Overall study findings and caveats: Long-lived and aged donors differed, with more naive CD4+ cells and higher diversity in the long-lived.

The donors, healthy Caucasians from Russia, were aged 6 to 90. Total RNA amounts of at least 5 micrograms were extracted per sample. This clonotype was seen a handful of times. No antigen is known for it. V shed 2 bases, J shed 9 bases, and the junction held 5 bases outside the gene matches. CDR1 is LGHNA and CDR2 is YSLEER in the germline V gene. This CDR3 has 15 amino acids. A second PCR, run for about 7 to 11 cycles, used a sample-barcoded 5' primer plus a J-beta primer mix. A single record per CDR3 protein comes from TCRdb applying MiXCR to the 5' RACE reads. This sample carries under 850,000 distinct CDR3 sequences, under 40% of them seen once, and the ten largest clones take around 13%.

Sequenced: blood. This TCR derives from a young man in good health. J is TRBJ1-6 and V is TRBV4-3, with TRBD1 identical over 9 bases. CDR3 nucleotides: TGCGCCAGCAGCCAAAAGGGACAGGGAGGTTCACCCCTCCACTTT. Translation gives CASSQKGQGGSPLHF.